The table lists the clone carrying this T cell receptor beta chain with a few counts. Antigen specificity is unknown. The sample originates from a study of T-cell memory formation after mild COVID-19. For the study at large: In these data, TCR clusters were largely donor specific.

Trimming pared 3 bases from V and 11 bases from J, leaving 11 bases between. CDR1 is SGHVS, CDR2 FQNEAQ, per germline. The CDR3 is made up of 12 amino acids. Study results and caveats: Prior to infection, memory already included some responding clones, suggesting cross-reactive memory joined. Nothing showed for sure that second-wave clones peaking on day 37 were SARS-CoV-2 specific. Contracting CD4+ clones were located mainly in CM and EM, and CD8+ clones in EMRA.

TCRdb used MiXCR to reprocess the 5' RACE reads, holding one entry per CDR3 protein. The sample includes 49,000 or so distinct CDR3 sequences, about 7.3% seen only once; the top ten take roughly 1.5%. The TCR was taken from a man between 18 and 35 years old who had mild COVID-19 (a few samples of this study predate the infection). Cell type and time point are not known. Sequencing was performed on PBMCs or a T cell subset sorted from them (not recorded which). V is TRBV7-8 and J is TRBJ2-4; D remains ambiguous. The CDR3 region is CASSFSGGFQYF. CDR3 DNA sequence: TGTGCCAGCAGCTTTTCTGGTGGCTTTCAGTACTTC. Drawing the rest from reference TRBV7-8 and TRBJ2-4, the complete variable domain is GAGVSQSPRYKVAKRGQDVALRCDPISGHVSLFWYQQALGQGPEFLTYFQNEAQLDKSGLPSDRFFAERPEGSVSTLKIQRTQQEDSAVYLCASSFSGGFQYFGAGTRLSVL.